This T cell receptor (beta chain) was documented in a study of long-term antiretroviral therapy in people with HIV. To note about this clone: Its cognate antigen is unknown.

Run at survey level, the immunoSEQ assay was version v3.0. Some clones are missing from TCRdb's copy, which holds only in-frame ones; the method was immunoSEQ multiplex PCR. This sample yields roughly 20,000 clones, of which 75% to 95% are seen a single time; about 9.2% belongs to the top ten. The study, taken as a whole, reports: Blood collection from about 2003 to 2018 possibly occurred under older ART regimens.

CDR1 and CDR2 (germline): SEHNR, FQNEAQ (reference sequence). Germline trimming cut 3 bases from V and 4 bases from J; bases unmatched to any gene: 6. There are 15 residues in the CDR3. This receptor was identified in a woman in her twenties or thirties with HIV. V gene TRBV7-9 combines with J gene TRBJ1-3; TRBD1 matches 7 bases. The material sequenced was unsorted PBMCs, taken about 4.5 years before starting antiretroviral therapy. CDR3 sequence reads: CASSFLGGAGNTIYF. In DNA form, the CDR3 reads TGTGCCAGCAGCTTTTTAGGGGGCGCCGGAAACACCATATATTTT.